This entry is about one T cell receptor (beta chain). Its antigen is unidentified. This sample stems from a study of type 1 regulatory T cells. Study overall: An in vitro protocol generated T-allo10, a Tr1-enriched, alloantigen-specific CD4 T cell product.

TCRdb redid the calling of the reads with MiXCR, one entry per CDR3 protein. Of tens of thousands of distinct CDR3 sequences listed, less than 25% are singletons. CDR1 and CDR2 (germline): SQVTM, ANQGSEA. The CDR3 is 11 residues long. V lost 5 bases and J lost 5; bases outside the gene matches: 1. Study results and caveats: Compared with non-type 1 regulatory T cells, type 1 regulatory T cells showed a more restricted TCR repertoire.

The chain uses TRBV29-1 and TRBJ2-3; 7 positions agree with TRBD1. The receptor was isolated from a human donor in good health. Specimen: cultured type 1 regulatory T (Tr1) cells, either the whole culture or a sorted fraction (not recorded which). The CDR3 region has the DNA TGCAGCGTTCACAGGGGAGATACGCAGTATTTT. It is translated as CSVHRGDTQYF.